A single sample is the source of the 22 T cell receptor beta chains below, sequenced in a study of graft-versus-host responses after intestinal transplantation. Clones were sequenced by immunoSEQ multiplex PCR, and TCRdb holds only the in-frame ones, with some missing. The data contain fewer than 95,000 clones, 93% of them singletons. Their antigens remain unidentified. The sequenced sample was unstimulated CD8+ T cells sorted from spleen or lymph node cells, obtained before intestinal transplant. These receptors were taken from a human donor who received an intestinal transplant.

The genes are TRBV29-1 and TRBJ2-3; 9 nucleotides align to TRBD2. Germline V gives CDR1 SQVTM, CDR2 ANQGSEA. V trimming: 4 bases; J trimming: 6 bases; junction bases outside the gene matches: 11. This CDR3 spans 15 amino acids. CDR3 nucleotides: TGCAGCGTTGTCCCCCCCAGCGGGGGGTTGGATACGCAGTATTTT. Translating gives CSVVPPSGGLDTQYF.

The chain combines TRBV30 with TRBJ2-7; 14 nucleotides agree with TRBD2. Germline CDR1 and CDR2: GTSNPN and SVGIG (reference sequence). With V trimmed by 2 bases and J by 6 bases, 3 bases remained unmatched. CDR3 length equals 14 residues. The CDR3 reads CAWSPGTSGGEQYF. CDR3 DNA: TGTGCCTGGAGTCCTGGGACTAGCGGGGGCGAGCAGTACTTC.

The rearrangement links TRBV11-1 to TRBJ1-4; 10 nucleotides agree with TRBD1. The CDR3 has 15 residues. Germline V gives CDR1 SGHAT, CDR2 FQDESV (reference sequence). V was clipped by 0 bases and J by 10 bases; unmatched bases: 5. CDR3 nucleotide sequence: TGTGCCAGCAGCTTAGCGGGGACAGGGGATGGAAAACTGTTTTTT. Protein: CASSLAGTGDGKLFF.

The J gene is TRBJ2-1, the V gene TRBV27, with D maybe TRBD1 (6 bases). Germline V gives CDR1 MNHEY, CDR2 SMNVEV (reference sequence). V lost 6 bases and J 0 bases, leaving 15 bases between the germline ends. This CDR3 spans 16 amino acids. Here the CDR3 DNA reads TGTGCCAGCAGCCAGAGAGGGACAAACTCCTACAATGAGCAGTTCTTC. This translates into CASSQRGTNSYNEQFF.

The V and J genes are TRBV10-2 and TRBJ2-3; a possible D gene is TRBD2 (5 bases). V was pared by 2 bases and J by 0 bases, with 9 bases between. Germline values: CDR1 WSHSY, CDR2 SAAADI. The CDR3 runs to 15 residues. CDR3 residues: CASSEDGVSTDTQYF. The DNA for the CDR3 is TGCGCCAGCAGTGAGGACGGGGTTAGCACAGATACGCAGTATTTT.

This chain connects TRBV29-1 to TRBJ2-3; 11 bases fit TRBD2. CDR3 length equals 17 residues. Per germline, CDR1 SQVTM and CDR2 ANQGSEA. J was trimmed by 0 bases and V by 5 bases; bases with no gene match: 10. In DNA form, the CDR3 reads TGCAGCGTTCCTGGAACGACTAGCGGGGTTAGCACAGATACGCAGTATTTT. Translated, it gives CSVPGTTSGVSTDTQYF.

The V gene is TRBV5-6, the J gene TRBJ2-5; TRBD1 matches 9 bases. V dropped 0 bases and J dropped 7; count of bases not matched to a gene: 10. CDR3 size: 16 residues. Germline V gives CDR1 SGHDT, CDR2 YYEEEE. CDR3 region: CASSLGPGQGLGTQYF. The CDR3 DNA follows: TGTGCCAGCAGCTTGGGTCCGGGACAGGGTTTGGGGACCCAGTACTTC. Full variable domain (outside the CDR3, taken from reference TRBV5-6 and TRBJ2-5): DAGVTQSPTHLIKTRGQQVTLRCSPKSGHDTVSWYQQALGQGPQFIFQYYEEEERQRGNFPDRFSGHQFPNYSSELNVNALLLGDSALYLCASSLGPGQGLGTQYFGPGTRLLVL.

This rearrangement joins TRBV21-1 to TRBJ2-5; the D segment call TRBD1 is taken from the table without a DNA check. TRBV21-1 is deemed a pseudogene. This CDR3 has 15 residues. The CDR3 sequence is CASSYRDREGETQYF. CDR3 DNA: TGTGCCAGCAGCTACCGGGACAGGGAGGGAGAGACCCAGTACTTC.

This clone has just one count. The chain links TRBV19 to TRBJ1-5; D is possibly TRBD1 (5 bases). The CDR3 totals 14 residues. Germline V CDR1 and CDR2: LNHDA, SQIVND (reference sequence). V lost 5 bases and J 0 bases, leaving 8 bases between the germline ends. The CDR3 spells CASSPTDSNQPQHF. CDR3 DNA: TGTGCCAGTAGTCCGACAGATAGCAATCAGCCCCAGCATTTT.

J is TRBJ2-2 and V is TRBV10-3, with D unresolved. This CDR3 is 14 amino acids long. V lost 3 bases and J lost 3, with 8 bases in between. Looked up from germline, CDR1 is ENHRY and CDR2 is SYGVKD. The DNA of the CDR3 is TGTGCCATCAGTGATGGCTCCTACACCGGGGAGCTGTTTTTT. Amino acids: CAISDGSYTGELFF.

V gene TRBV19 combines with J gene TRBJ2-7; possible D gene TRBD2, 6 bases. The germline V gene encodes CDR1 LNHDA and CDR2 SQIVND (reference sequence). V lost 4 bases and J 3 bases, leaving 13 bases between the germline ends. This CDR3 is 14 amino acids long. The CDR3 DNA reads TGTGCCAGTAGTAGGTCGGGGGAGGTCTACGAGCAGTACTTC. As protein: CASSRSGEVYEQYF.

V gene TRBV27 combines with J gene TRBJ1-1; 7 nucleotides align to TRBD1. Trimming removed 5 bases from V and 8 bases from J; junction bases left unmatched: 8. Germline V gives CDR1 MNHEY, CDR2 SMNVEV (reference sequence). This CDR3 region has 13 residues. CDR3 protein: CASSLKTGMEAFF. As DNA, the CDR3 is TGTGCCAGCAGTCTCAAGACAGGGATGGAAGCTTTCTTT.

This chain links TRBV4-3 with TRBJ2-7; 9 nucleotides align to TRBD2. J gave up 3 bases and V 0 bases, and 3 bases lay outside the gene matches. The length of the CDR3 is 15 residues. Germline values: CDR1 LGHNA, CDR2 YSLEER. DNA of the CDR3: TGCGCCAGCAGCCAAGATAGCGGGGGAGGCTACGAGCAGTACTTC. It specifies CASSQDSGGGYEQYF.

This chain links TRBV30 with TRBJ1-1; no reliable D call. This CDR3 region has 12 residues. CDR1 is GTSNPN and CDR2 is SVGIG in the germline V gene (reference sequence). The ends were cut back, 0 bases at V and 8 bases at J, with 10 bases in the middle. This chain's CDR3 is CAWSVPPGEAFF. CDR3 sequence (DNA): TGTGCCTGGAGTGTACCCCCAGGAGAAGCTTTCTTT.

CDR3 protein: CASSPMGQGALGGYTF. Here the CDR3 DNA reads TGTGCCAGCAGCCCTATGGGACAGGGGGCTTTAGGTGGCTACACCTTC. The chain combines TRBV7-9 with TRBJ1-2; 12 nucleotides align to TRBD1. J lost 7 bases, V lost 5 bases, and 11 bases had no gene match. Germline V gives CDR1 SEHNR, CDR2 FQNEAQ (reference sequence). The CDR3 spans 16 residues.

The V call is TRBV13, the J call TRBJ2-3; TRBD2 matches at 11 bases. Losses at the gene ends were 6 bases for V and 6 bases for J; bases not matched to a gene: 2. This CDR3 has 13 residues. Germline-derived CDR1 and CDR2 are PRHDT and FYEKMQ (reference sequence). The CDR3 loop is CASRVAGGDTQYF. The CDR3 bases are TGTGCCAGCAGGGTAGCGGGGGGGGATACGCAGTATTTT.

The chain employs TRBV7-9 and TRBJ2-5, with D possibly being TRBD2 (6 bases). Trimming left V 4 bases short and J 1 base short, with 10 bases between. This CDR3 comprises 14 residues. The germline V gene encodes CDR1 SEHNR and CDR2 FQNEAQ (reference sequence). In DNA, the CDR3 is TGTGCCAGCAGCTCGGGCGGGGTCCAAGAGACCCAGTACTTC. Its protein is CASSSGGVQETQYF.

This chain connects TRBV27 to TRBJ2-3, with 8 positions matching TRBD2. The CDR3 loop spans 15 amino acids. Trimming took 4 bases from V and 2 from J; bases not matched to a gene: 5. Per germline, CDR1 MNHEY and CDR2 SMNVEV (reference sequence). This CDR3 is CASSSRGGTTDTQYF. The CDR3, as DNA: TGTGCCAGCAGTTCCCGGGGGGGGACCACAGATACGCAGTATTTT.

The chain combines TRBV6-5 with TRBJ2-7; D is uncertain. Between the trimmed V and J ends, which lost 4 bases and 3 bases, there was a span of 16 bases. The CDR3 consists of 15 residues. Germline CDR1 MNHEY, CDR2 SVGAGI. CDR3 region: CASSLGELKHYEQYF. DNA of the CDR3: TGTGCCAGCAGTTTAGGAGAATTGAAACACTACGAGCAGTACTTC.

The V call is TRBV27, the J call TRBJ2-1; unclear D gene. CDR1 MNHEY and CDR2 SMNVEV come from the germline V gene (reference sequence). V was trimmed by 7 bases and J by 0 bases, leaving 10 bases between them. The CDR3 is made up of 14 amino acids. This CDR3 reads CASTDKSSYNEQFF. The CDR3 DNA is TGTGCCAGCACCGACAAGAGCTCCTACAATGAGCAGTTCTTC.

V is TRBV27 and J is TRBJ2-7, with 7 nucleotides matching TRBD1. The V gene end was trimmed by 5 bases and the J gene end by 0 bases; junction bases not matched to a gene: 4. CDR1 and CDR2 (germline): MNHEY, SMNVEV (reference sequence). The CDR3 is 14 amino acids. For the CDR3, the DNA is TGTGCCAGCAGTCCCAGGGGGTACTCCTACGAGCAGTACTTC. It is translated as CASSPRGYSYEQYF.

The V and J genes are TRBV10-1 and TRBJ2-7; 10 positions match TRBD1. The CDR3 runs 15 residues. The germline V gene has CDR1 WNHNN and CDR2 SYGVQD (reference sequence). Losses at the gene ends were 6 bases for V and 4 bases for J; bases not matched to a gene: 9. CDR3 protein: CASRETGGAPYEQYF. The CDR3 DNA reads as TGCGCCAGCAGGGAGACAGGGGGCGCCCCTTACGAGCAGTACTTC.